Below, 23 T cell receptor beta chains from the same sample are listed, as sequenced in a study of blood T cells in healthy people across ages. A sample-barcoded 5' primer and a J-beta primer mix were used in a second PCR of roughly 6 to 11 cycles. One entry per CDR3 protein results from TCRdb running MiXCR on the 5' RACE reads. Counted here are fewer than 1 million distinct CDR3 sequences, 40% to 50% occurring once; the ten biggest clones make up 15% to 25%. The sample comprised blood. These receptors were collected from a man in his 60s in good health.

In its sample, this clonotype was seen many times. The gene calls are TRBV27 and TRBJ1-5; 9 positions match TRBD1. The germline CDR1 and CDR2 sequences are MNHEY and SMNVEV (reference sequence). The CDR3 consists of 15 residues. The V segment lost 4 bases and the J segment 4 bases; nucleotides outside the gene matches: 5. The CDR3 is CASSSQGAGNQPQHF. CDR3 coding DNA: TGTGCCAGCAGTTCACAGGGGGCTGGAAATCAGCCCCAGCATTTT.

This chain uses TRBV12-3 or TRBV12-4 with TRBJ2-5; D gene uncertain. The CDR3 contains 13 residues. The V gene lost 3 bases and the J gene lost 3 bases, with 8 bases spanning the gap. CDR3 residues: CASSFWQKETQYF. The DNA for the CDR3 is TGTGCCAGCAGTTTTTGGCAGAAAGAGACCCAGTACTTC.

The chain employs TRBV11-2 and TRBJ2-5; D is uncertain. Germline V lookup: CDR1 SGHAT, CDR2 FQNNGV. CDR3 length: 15 residues. The V end was cut by 0 bases, the J end by 5 bases, with 13 bases between. This CDR3 reads CASSLDNGRRETQYF. The CDR3 nucleotides read TGTGCCAGCAGCTTAGATAATGGCAGAAGGGAGACCCAGTACTTC. Together with reference TRBV11-2 and TRBJ2-5, the CDR3 gives the full variable domain: EAGVAQSPRYKIIEKRQSVAFWCNPISGHATLYWYQQILGQGPKLLIQFQNNGVVDDSQLPKDRFSAERLKGVDSTLKIQPAKLEDSAVYLCASSLDNGRRETQYFGPGTRLLVL.

Comments on this clonotype: This may arise from a read error, as a much more abundant clone is one base away. The chain links TRBV29-1 to TRBJ2-7, with D maybe TRBD1 (6 bases). Germline V gives CDR1 SQVTM, CDR2 ANQGSEA. This CDR3 spans 13 amino acids. V lost 6 bases to trimming and J lost 5 bases, with 17 bases between them. CDR3 region: CSVRGQSIHEQYF. The CDR3, as DNA: TGCAGCGTAAGAGGACAGTCCATACACGAGCAGTACTTC.

This clonotype occurred once. A much larger clone differs by one base, so this may be a read error. The gene calls are TRBV29-1 and TRBJ2-7; D is possibly TRBD1 (6 bases). CDR1 is SQVTM, CDR2 ANQGSEA, per germline. The CDR3 extends over 15 amino acids. Trimming left V 8 bases short and J 2 bases short, with 22 bases between. The CDR3 is CSSEVRGTGTYEQYF. The CDR3 bases are TGCAGCTCAGAAGTTAGGGGGACCGGTACCTACGAGCAGTACTTC.

CDR3 nucleotides: TGTGCCAGCAGCCCACAGGGTTCCGAGACCCAGTACTTC. It codes for CASSPQGSETQYF. The chain combines TRBV7-3 with TRBJ2-5, with a weak D call TRBD1 (6 bases). The CDR3 covers 13 residues. V was clipped by 5 bases and J by 5 bases, with 12 bases between them. CDR1 and CDR2 from the germline V gene are SGHTA and FQGTGA.

V is TRBV20-1 and J is TRBJ1-2; TRBD1 might be the D (5 bases). The CDR3 length is 13 residues. Germline V gene lookup returns CDR1 DFQATT and CDR2 SNEGSKA (reference sequence). Trimming took 6 bases from V and 3 from J, leaving 14 bases between them. CDR3 protein: CSAPVGQDYGYTF. The CDR3 nucleotides read TGCAGTGCCCCAGTTGGACAAGACTATGGCTACACCTTC.

Only a few counts were recorded for this clonotype. This CDR3 reads CASRQRGGTYEQYF. CDR3 sequence (DNA): TGTGCCAGCAGACAGCGGGGGGGAACCTACGAGCAGTACTTC. The chain combines TRBV6-6 with TRBJ2-7, with 10 bases aligning to TRBD2. CDR1 is MNHNY and CDR2 is SVGAGI in the germline V gene (reference sequence). CDR3 length: 14 residues. Trimming at V came to 6 bases and at J to 2 bases, leaving 4 bases not matched to a gene.

The CDR3 region has the DNA TGCAGCGTGGGGAGTATGGGTAGGGCATACGAGCAGTACTTC. It specifies CSVGSMGRAYEQYF. The J gene is TRBJ2-7, the V gene TRBV29-1; D is possibly TRBD2 (5 bases). The CDR3 consists of 14 residues. The V gene's germline CDR1 is SQVTM and CDR2 ANQGSEA. V was shortened by 6 bases and J by 4 bases, with 19 bases between the two germline ends.

This clonotype occurred a few times. The chain employs TRBV5-5 and TRBJ2-3; 8 bases are a match to TRBD2. CDR3 length: 16 residues. Germline assignment: CDR1 SGHKS and CDR2 YYEKEE (reference sequence). The junction had 15 bases not matched to a gene; V was cut back by 4 bases and J by 8 bases. The CDR3: CASSPGILAAGGTQYF. CDR3 in DNA: TGTGCCAGCAGCCCTGGCATACTAGCGGCGGGAGGTACGCAGTATTTT. The full variable domain, its missing parts supplied by reference TRBV5-5 and TRBJ2-3, is DAGVTQSPTHLIKTRGQQVTLRCSPISGHKSVSWYQQVLGQGPQFIFQYYEKEERGRGNFPDRFSARQFPNYSSELNVNALLLGDSALYLCASSPGILAAGGTQYFGPGTRLTVL.

A few counts support this clonotype. The V call is TRBV5-1, the J call TRBJ2-1; 12 nucleotides agree with TRBD2. Trimming cost V 4 bases and J 6 bases; bases outside gene matches: 5. Germline values: CDR1 SGHRS, CDR2 YFSETQ. This CDR3 comprises 15 residues. The CDR3, as DNA: TGCGCCAGCAGCGCAACTAGCGGGGGGACCAATGAGCAGTTCTTC. This encodes CASSATSGGTNEQFF.

In its sample, this clonotype was seen a few times. The gene calls are TRBV6-1 and TRBJ2-3, with 11 bases matching TRBD2. J lost 4 bases, V lost 7 bases, and 10 bases had no gene match. CDR3 length equals 16 residues. Germline V gene sequence: CDR1 MNHNS, CDR2 SASEGT. This chain's CDR3 is CASTRSLAGGPDTQYF. The CDR3 nucleotides read TGTGCCAGCACCCGCAGTCTAGCGGGGGGCCCAGATACGCAGTATTTT.

The gene calls are TRBV12-3 or TRBV12-4 and TRBJ2-3; 7 nucleotides match TRBD1. Trimming cost V 7 bases and J 5 bases; bases outside gene matches: 15. The CDR3 consists of 16 residues. The CDR3 reads CASTKRGTARVDTQYF. The CDR3 bases are TGTGCCAGCACCAAAAGAGGGACAGCCAGAGTAGATACGCAGTATTTT.

In this sample, this clonotype turned up a few times. V usage is TRBV24-1 and J usage is TRBJ2-2; D gene unclear. This CDR3 has 13 residues. CDR1 KGHDR and CDR2 SFDVKD come from the germline V gene. Trimming stripped 3 bases from V and 5 bases from J, with 6 bases between. CDR3: CATSDRRTGELFF. The CDR3 DNA sequence: TGTGCCACCAGTGATAGACGGACCGGGGAGCTGTTTTTT.

This chain uses TRBV4-3 with TRBJ2-1; maybe TRBD1 (6 bases). This CDR3 contains 13 residues. Trimming took 1 base from V and 13 from J, leaving 14 bases between them. Looked up from germline, CDR1 is LGHNA and CDR2 is YSLEER. CDR3 amino acids: CASSQAEGETQFF. The CDR3 DNA is TGCGCCAGCAGCCAAGCAGAGGGGGAGACCCAGTTCTTC.

The chain carries TRBV6-1 and TRBJ2-5, with D possibly TRBD1 on 6 matching bases. The germline V gene has CDR1 MNHNS and CDR2 SASEGT. The CDR3 has 15 amino acids. V was pared by 7 bases and J by 8 bases, with 23 bases between. The CDR3 DNA sequence: TGTGCCAGCACCCCCTTTGGGGGCGACGAGGCCACCCAGTACTTC. Its protein product is CASTPFGGDEATQYF.

This chain uses TRBV6-5 with TRBJ1-1, with 7 bases lining up with TRBD1. Germline V gene sequence: CDR1 MNHEY, CDR2 SVGAGI. The length of the CDR3 is 15 residues. V was pared by 0 bases and J by 10 bases, with 11 bases of the junction left unmatched. CDR3 loop: CASSYSGYRGFGAFF. For the CDR3, the DNA is TGTGCCAGCAGTTACTCGGGATACAGGGGATTCGGAGCTTTCTTT.

There are a few counts of this clonotype. The chain carries TRBV20-1 and TRBJ1-2; TRBD1 matches 9 bases. CDR1 and CDR2 from the germline V gene are DFQATT and SNEGSKA (reference sequence). With 7 bases clipped from V and 7 bases from J, the junction kept 7 bases outside the gene matches. The CDR3 consists of 12 residues. CDR3 coding DNA: TGCAGTGGGACAGGGGATTTGGGTGGCTACACCTTC. Its translation is CSGTGDLGGYTF.

At least ten counts were recorded for this clonotype. Here the CDR3 reads CASSPGTGIYEQYF. CDR3 in DNA: TGTGCCAGCAGCCCCGGGACAGGGATTTACGAGCAGTACTTC. The genes are TRBV7-2 and TRBJ2-7; 9 positions agree with TRBD1. The junction had 6 bases not matched to a gene; V was cut back by 5 bases and J by 4 bases. Germline CDR1 SGHTA, CDR2 FQGNSA. This CDR3 has 14 amino acids.

In this sample, this clonotype turned up once. CDR3 DNA: TGTGCCAGCAGCCTCCGAGATGGTTTGGGGGCTGAAAAACTGTTTTTT. Encoded protein: CASSLRDGLGAEKLFF. The chain couples TRBV3-1 to TRBJ1-4; weak D call: TRBD1 (6 bases). The germline V and J ends were trimmed by 4 bases and 7 bases, with 19 bases remaining between them. The CDR3 spans 16 residues. Germline V gene data show CDR1 as LGHDT and CDR2 as YNNKEL (reference sequence).

This chain links TRBV29-1 with TRBJ2-5, with D perhaps matching TRBD1 or TRBD2 (5 bases each). V lost 5 bases to trimming and J lost 11 bases, with 24 bases between them. Germline-derived CDR1 and CDR2 are SQVTM and ANQGSEA. The length of the CDR3 is 14 residues. For the CDR3, the DNA is TGCAGCGTTACACGGTGGCAGGGAGTAGGAGAGCAGTACTTC. Its protein product is CSVTRWQGVGEQYF.

This clonotype came up a few times. V gene TRBV5-8 combines with J gene TRBJ2-3; D may be TRBD2 (6 bases). This CDR3 is built from 15 residues. The V end was cut by 3 bases, the J end by 6 bases, with 17 bases between. From germline, CDR1 is SGHTS and CDR2 YDEGEE. In DNA, the CDR3 is TGTGCCAGCAGCTGGGCCCTAATAGCGGAGGATACGCAGTATTTT. It encodes CASSWALIAEDTQYF. Looking up the rest from reference TRBV5-8 and TRBJ2-3 gives the full variable domain: EAGVTQSPTHLIKTRGQQATLRCSPISGHTSVYWYQQALGLGLQFLLWYDEGEERNRGNFPPRFSGRQFPNYSSELNVNALELEDSALYLCASSWALIAEDTQYFGPGTRLTVL.

J is TRBJ2-7 and V is TRBV7-2, with 12 bases aligning to TRBD2. V lost 5 bases, J lost 7 bases, and 9 bases stayed unmatched. The CDR3 runs to 15 residues. Germline CDR1 is SGHTA and CDR2 is FQGNSA. The CDR3, as DNA: TGTGCCAGCAGCGTGGGACTAGCGGGCCACAATGAGCAGTACTTC. It translates to CASSVGLAGHNEQYF.